The rows below give T cell receptor beta chains drawn from one sample of a study of T-cell reconstitution after alpha-beta-depleted transplantation in children. One entry per CDR3 protein, called by TCRdb with MiXCR from the PCR reads. This repertoire shows fewer than 450,000 distinct CDR3 sequences, 16% found once; its top ten account for roughly 41%. The starting material was PBMCs, mostly from graft donor cells, obtained 360 days after TCRalphabeta/CD19-depleted stem cell transplant. Source of these receptors: a male patient aged 2 to 9 who had a stem cell transplant for acute lymphoblastic leukemia, so the T cells may come from the graft donor. The CDR3 runs from the conserved cysteine through the conserved F or W. D genes are given only for firm matches. Size tells how often a clone was seen (once, few, many) or the class of an expanded clone, and some rows leave it out.

j_gene	d_gene	abundance	v_gene	CDR3aa	CDR3nt
TRBJ2-3	TRBD2	-	TRBV7-3	CASSGLGATDTQYF	TGTGCCAGCAGCGGACTAGGGGCAACAGATACGCAGTATTTT
TRBJ2-3	-	few	TRBV20-1	CSARDYRDTQYF	TGCAGTGCTAGAGATTATAGGGATACGCAGTATTTT
TRBJ1-4	-	-	TRBV12-3/TRBV12-4	CASSRKLTGLNEKLFF	TGTGCCAGCAGCAGAAAATTGACCGGATTGAATGAAAAACTGTTTTTT
TRBJ2-7	TRBD1	few	TRBV7-9	CASSRDRGPSYEQYF	TGTGCCAGCAGCCGTGACAGGGGGCCCTCCTACGAGCAGTACTTC
TRBJ2-2	TRBD2	-	TRBV3-1	CASSQEGLAGTGELFF	TGTGCCAGCAGCCAAGAGGGACTAGCGGGGACCGGGGAGCTGTTTTTT
TRBJ2-3	TRBD1	-	TRBV10-3	CAIRDRSDTQYF	TGTGCCATCAGGGACAGGTCGGATACGCAGTATTTT
TRBJ1-2	-	-	TRBV12-3/TRBV12-4	CASSPLVSYGYTF	TGTGCCAGCAGCCCTCTGGTCTCCTATGGCTACACCTTC
TRBJ2-3	TRBD1	-	TRBV5-1	CASSYGQGGDTQYF	TGCGCCAGCAGCTACGGACAGGGTGGAGATACGCAGTATTTT
TRBJ2-1	TRBD2	-	TRBV19	CASIGSGRPYNEQFF	TGTGCCAGTATCGGTAGCGGGAGACCCTACAATGAGCAGTTCTTC
TRBJ1-5	-	many	TRBV12-3/TRBV12-4	CASSRGQPNQPQHF	TGTGCCAGCAGCCGAGGACAGCCCAATCAGCCCCAGCATTTT
TRBJ2-5	TRBD1	few	TRBV7-9	CASSLTRTGVGGETQYF	TGTGCCAGCAGCTTAACCCGGACAGGCGTTGGGGGAGAGACCCAGTACTTC
TRBJ2-7	-	many	TRBV28	CASTSGPYEQYF	TGTGCCAGCACTTCGGGTCCCTACGAGCAGTACTTC
TRBJ2-7	-	-	TRBV3-1	CASSTTWRAVVEQYF	TGTGCCAGCAGCACAACCTGGAGGGCCGTCGTGGAGCAGTACTTC
TRBJ2-7	-	many	TRBV3-1	CASSQVGAEQYF	TGTGCCAGCAGCCAAGTGGGTGCCGAGCAGTACTTC
TRBJ1-1	-	-	TRBV20-1	CSARVAVNTEAFF	TGCAGTGCTAGAGTTGCAGTCAACACTGAAGCTTTCTTT
TRBJ2-1	-	-	TRBV28	CASRSGTLSYNEQFF	TGTGCCAGCAGGTCCGGGACCCTCTCCTACAATGAGCAGTTCTTC
TRBJ1-2	-	few	TRBV4-2	CASSPQSPGGDYGYTF	TGTGCCAGCAGCCCTCAATCCCCGGGGGGGGACTATGGCTACACCTTC
TRBJ1-2	-	-	TRBV12-3/TRBV12-4	CASSLGAAGSYGYTF	TGTGCCAGCAGTTTAGGTGCGGCAGGGAGCTATGGCTACACCTTC
TRBJ2-7	TRBD1	few	TRBV12-3/TRBV12-4	CASSLWDSPYEQYF	TGTGCCAGCAGTTTGTGGGACAGCCCCTACGAGCAGTACTTC
TRBJ2-7	-	few	TRBV5-5	CASSFIADSYEQYF	TGTGCCAGCAGCTTTATAGCGGACTCCTACGAGCAGTACTTC
TRBJ2-1	-	-	TRBV5-1	CASSLFRGNEQFF	TGCGCCAGCAGCTTGTTCAGAGGCAATGAGCAGTTCTTC
TRBJ2-3	TRBD2	many	TRBV5-1	CASSQTSGSNTQYF	TGCGCCAGCAGCCAGACTAGCGGGAGTAATACGCAGTATTTT
TRBJ2-1	TRBD2	few	TRBV12-3/TRBV12-4	CASSSGLAGIYNEQFF	TGTGCCAGCAGTTCGGGACTAGCGGGAATCTACAATGAGCAGTTCTTC
TRBJ2-7	-	few	TRBV7-9	CASSFPGTTYEQYF	TGTGCCAGCAGCTTTCCCGGGACCACTTACGAGCAGTACTTC
TRBJ2-7	-	-	TRBV29-1	CSVAGDYEQYF	TGCAGCGTTGCAGGGGACTACGAGCAGTACTTC
TRBJ1-2	-	many	TRBV6-2/TRBV6-3	CASSYLQESYGYTF	TGTGCCAGCAGTTACCTACAGGAGAGCTATGGCTACACCTTC
TRBJ2-1	TRBD1	many	TRBV12-3/TRBV12-4	CASRRTTDRPDEQFF	TGTGCCAGCAGGCGAACAACGGACAGGCCGGATGAGCAGTTCTTC
TRBJ2-1	-	-	TRBV28	CASSLFPRNEQFF	TGTGCCAGCAGTTTATTCCCTCGGAATGAGCAGTTCTTC
TRBJ2-3	TRBD2	few	TRBV2	CASSEGLADTDTQYF	TGTGCCAGCAGCGAAGGACTAGCGGACACAGATACGCAGTATTTT
TRBJ2-3	TRBD2	-	TRBV6-5	CASSYSGLATPPPYF	TGTGCCAGCAGTTACTCGGGACTAGCGACCCCGCCACCGTATTTT
TRBJ2-3	-	-	TRBV4-1	CASSRFRTTDTQYF	TGCGCCAGCAGCCGGTTCAGGACAACCGATACGCAGTATTTT
TRBJ2-1	-	many	TRBV11-1	CASNIRLGENEQFF	TGTGCCAGCAATATCCGGCTCGGGGAGAATGAGCAGTTCTTC
TRBJ2-1	TRBD2	-	TRBV13	CASSLGLAGSYSSYNEQFF	TGTGCCAGCAGCTTAGGTCTAGCGGGATCATACAGCTCCTACAATGAGCAGTTCTTC
TRBJ2-1	TRBD2	many	TRBV7-9	CASSLAGGVEQFF	TGTGCCAGCAGCCTAGCGGGAGGGGTTGAGCAGTTCTTC
TRBJ2-7	-	-	TRBV27	CASSSSYHYEQYF	TGTGCCAGCAGTTCGTCCTACCACTACGAGCAGTACTTC
TRBJ2-7	-	-	TRBV28	CASIPVGARYEQYF	TGTGCCAGCATTCCGGTGGGGGCGAGGTACGAGCAGTACTTC
TRBJ2-7	TRBD2	-	TRBV20-1	CSASRSGSRPPFYEQYF	TGCAGTGCTAGCCGTAGCGGGAGCCGACCTCCTTTCTACGAGCAGTACTTC
TRBJ1-3	-	-	TRBV20-1	CAAAVNTIYF	TGCGCCGCTGCCGTAAACACCATATATTTT
TRBJ2-3	TRBD2	few	TRBV20-1	CSARTSGSRDTQYF	TGCAGTGCCAGGACTAGCGGGAGTCGGGATACGCAGTATTTT
TRBJ2-7	TRBD2	few	TRBV7-8	CASSYRTSGNYEQYF	TGTGCCAGCAGCTACCGGACTAGCGGAAACTACGAGCAGTACTTC
TRBJ2-5	-	few	TRBV28	CASSLYWGQETQYF	TGTGCCAGCAGTTTATATTGGGGCCAAGAGACCCAGTACTTC
TRBJ2-2	TRBD2	few	TRBV12-3/TRBV12-4	CASSLRTSGKTGELFF	TGTGCCAGCAGTTTACGCACTAGCGGAAAAACCGGGGAGCTGTTTTTT
TRBJ2-1	-	-	TRBV7-2	CASTPRRPYNEQFF	TGTGCCAGCACCCCACGCAGGCCCTACAATGAGCAGTTCTTC
TRBJ1-1	-	few	TRBV3-1	CASSQDTEAFF	TGTGCCAGCAGCCAAGACACTGAAGCTTTCTTT
TRBJ1-5	-	few	TRBV4-3	CASSQGRASNQPQHF	TGCGCCAGCAGCCAAGGGAGGGCTAGCAATCAGCCCCAGCATTTT
TRBJ2-3	-	many	TRBV7-2	CASSLVRRNTDTQYF	TGTGCCAGCAGCTTAGTGAGACGCAACACAGATACGCAGTATTTT
TRBJ1-5	TRBD1	-	TRBV12-3/TRBV12-4	CASSPGGPQHF	TGTGCCAGCAGTCCAGGGGGGCCCCAGCATTTT
TRBJ2-7	-	-	TRBV6-1	CASSPSSFRASYEQYF	TGTGCCAGCAGTCCGTCTAGCTTTCGGGCCTCCTACGAGCAGTACTTC
TRBJ2-1	-	few	TRBV28	CASSLPDYYNEQFF	TGTGCCAGCAGTTTACCAGATTACTACAATGAGCAGTTCTTC
TRBJ2-7	TRBD2	-	TRBV12-3/TRBV12-4	CASSFGTKGNEQYF	TGTGCCAGCAGTTTTGGGACTAAAGGGAACGAGCAGTACTTC
TRBJ2-7	-	few	TRBV7-9	CASSSSSLGEQYF	TGTGCCAGCAGCTCCTCTAGCCTGGGGGAGCAGTACTTC